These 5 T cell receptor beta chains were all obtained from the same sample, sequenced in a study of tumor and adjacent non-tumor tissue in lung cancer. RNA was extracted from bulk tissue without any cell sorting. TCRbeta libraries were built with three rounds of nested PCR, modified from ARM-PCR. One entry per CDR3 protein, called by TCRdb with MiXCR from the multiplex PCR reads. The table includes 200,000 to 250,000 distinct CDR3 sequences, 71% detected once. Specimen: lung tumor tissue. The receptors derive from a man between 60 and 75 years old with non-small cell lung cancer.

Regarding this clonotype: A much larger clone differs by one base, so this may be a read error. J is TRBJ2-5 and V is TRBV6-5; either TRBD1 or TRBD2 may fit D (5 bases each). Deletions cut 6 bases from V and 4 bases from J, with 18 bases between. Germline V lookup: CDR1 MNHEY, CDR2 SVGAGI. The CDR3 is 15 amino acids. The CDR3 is CASRPGWGYRETQYF. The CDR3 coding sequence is TGTGCCAGCAGGCCAGGTTGGGGGTACCGAGAGACCCAGTACTTC.

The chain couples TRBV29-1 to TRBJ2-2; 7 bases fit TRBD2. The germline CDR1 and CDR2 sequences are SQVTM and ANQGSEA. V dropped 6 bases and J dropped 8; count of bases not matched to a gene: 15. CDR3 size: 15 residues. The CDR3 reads CSVTGTNGFTGELFF. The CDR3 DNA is TGCAGCGTGACCGGGACTAACGGGTTCACAGGGGAGCTGTTTTTT.

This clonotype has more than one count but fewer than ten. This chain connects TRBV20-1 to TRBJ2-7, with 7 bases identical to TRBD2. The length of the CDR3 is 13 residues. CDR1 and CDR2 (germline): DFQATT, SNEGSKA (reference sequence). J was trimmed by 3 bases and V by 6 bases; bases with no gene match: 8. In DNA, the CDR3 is TGCAGTGCCCTAGCGGAACCCTTCTACGAGCAGTACTTC. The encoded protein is CSALAEPFYEQYF.

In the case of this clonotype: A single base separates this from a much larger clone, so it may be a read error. The CDR3 DNA follows: TGCAGTGCCCCTCCTCCTCCCTACGAGCAGTACTTC. It codes for CSAPPPPYEQYF. The gene calls are TRBV20-1 and TRBJ2-7; D unresolved. Germline assignment: CDR1 DFQATT and CDR2 SNEGSKA (reference sequence). Trimming left V 6 bases short and J 2 bases short, with 11 bases between. This CDR3 has 12 residues.

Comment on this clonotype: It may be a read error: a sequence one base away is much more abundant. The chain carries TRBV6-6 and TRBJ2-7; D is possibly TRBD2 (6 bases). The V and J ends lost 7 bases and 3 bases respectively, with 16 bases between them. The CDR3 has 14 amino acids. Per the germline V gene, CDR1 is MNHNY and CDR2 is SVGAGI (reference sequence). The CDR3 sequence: CASKTTGDGYEQYF. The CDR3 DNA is TGTGCCAGCAAAACTACGGGGGACGGCTACGAGCAGTACTTC.